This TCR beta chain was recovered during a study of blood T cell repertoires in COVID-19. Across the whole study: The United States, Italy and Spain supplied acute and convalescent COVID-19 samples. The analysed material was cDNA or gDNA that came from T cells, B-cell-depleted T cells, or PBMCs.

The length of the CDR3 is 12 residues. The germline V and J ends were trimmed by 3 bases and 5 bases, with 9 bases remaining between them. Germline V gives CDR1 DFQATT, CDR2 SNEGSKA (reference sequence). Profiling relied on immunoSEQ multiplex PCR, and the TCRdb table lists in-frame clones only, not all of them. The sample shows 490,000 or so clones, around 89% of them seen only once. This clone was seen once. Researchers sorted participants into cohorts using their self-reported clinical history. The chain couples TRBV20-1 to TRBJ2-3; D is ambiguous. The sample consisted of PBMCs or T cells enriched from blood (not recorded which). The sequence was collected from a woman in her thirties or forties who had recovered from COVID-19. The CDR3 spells CSASPEEDTQYF. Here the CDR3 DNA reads TGCAGTGCTAGTCCCGAGGAAGATACGCAGTATTTT.